Sequencing of this T cell receptor (beta chain) was carried out in a study of blood T cell repertoires in COVID-19. Germline V gives CDR1 LNHNV, CDR2 YYDKDF (reference sequence). The V end was cut by 2 bases, the J end by 4 bases, with 10 bases between. This CDR3 has 14 residues. Clones were read by immunoSEQ multiplex PCR, and TCRdb kept only the in-frame ones, dropping some. The sample lists about 160,000 clones; almost 85% were seen once. Sequencing used peripheral blood. This chain joins TRBV15 and TRBJ2-3; a weak D match, TRBD2 (6 bases). This receptor was taken from a man younger than 35 with active or convalescent COVID-19. CDR3 in DNA: TGTGCCACCAGCAGACCGACTAGGCCAGATACGCAGTATTTT. Encoded protein: CATSRPTRPDTQYF.